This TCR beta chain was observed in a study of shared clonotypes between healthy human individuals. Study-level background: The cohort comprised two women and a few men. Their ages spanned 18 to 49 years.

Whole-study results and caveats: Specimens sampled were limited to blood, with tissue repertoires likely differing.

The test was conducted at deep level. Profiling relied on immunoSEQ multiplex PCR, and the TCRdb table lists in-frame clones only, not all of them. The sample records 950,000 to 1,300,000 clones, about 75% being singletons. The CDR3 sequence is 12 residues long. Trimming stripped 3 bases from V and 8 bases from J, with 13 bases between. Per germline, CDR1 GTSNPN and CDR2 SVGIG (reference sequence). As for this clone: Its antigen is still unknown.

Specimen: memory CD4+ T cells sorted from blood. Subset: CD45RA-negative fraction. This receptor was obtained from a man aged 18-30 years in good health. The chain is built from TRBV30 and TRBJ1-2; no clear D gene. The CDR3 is CAWRVKTGGYTF. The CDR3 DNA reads TGTGCCTGGAGGGTAAAGACCGGGGGCTACACCTTC.